Listed below are T cell receptor beta chains from one sample, sequenced in a study of regulatory T cells in long-lasting Graves disease. TCRdb ran MiXCR on the multiplex PCR reads and lists one entry per CDR3 protein. The sample holds some 350,000 distinct CDR3 sequences; about a sixth are singletons and the top ten take 20% to 25%. The sample was also reused in another study, on T cells in Graves' hyperthyroidism and ophthalmopathy.

The sequences come from peripheral blood mononuclear cells (PBMCs), collected at new diagnosis, from a patient treated with antithyroid drugs. The receptors shown here come from a woman under 30 with Graves disease. The CDR3 runs from the conserved cysteine through the conserved F or W. Expanded clones get a size class; other rows say once, few or many, or leave the size out.

>TRBV29-1|few|TRBJ2-7
CSVDRDGYEQYF
>TRBV6-4|many|TRBJ2-3
CASSDTRAGDTDTQYF
>TRBV27|many|TRBJ1-1
CASSPQPGNTEAFF
>TRBV20-1|many|TRBJ2-3
CSARSIASTDTQYF
>TRBV20-1|few|TRBJ2-5
CSAGLAGFQETQYF
>TRBV6-5|many|TRBJ2-2
CASSYGGGTGELFF
>TRBV20-1|.|TRBJ2-7
CSASRPFSPGTDPWDELYF
>TRBV5-1|many|TRBJ2-7
CASSFGTVAYEQYF
>TRBV2|many|TRBJ1-5
CASSEWGGGSNQPQHF
>TRBV16|once|TRBJ1-1
CASSRRRDTEAFF
>TRBV11-2|many|TRBJ1-6
CASSLDPGRNSPLHF
>TRBV5-4|.|TRBJ1-2
CASSLEPDYGYTF
>TRBV24-1|.|TRBJ2-7
CATSDRGYEQYF
>TRBV5-1|many|TRBJ2-2
CASSLGDANTGELFF
>TRBV12-3/TRBV12-4|few|TRBJ2-4
CASSTGQGINIQYF
>TRBV12-3/TRBV12-4|many|TRBJ1-2
CASSRPPGQHYGYTF
>TRBV7-6|few|TRBJ2-1
CASSLVDSRNEQFF
>TRBV11-2|many|TRBJ2-1
CASSPSLRGSSYNEQFF
>TRBV6-1|.|TRBJ1-4
CASSDPGTGANEKLFF
>TRBV12-3/TRBV12-4|many|.
CASSPSGTSVNEQFF
>TRBV19|.|TRBJ1-5
CASISDGGNQPQHF
>TRBV28|.|TRBJ2-3
CATTGVSTDTQYF
>TRBV14|many|TRBJ2-7
CASSQERTGRYEQYF
>TRBV11-2|.|TRBJ1-2
CASSLGTNYGYTF
>TRBV7-8|many|TRBJ2-1
CASSLSFPDRGEEQFF
>TRBV20-1|many|TRBJ2-3
CSAGPSTDTQYF
>TRBV12-3/TRBV12-4|.|TRBJ2-3
CASSFDRGQKDTQYF
>TRBV28|many|TRBJ2-3
CASKHTLAGVRGTDTQYF
>TRBV2|many|TRBJ2-5
CASSEGYRGGETQYF
>TRBV5-1|many|TRBJ2-1
CASSLVGGAREQFF
>TRBV2|many|TRBJ1-5
CASCKQSYSNQPQHF
>TRBV6-5|few|TRBJ2-7
CASSYSKWTGDTYEQYF
>TRBV25-1|few|TRBJ1-2
CASSSDGLNYGYTF
>TRBV6-1|.|TRBJ2-6
CASSEDRADGANVLTF
>TRBV15|.|TRBJ1-5
CATSRELTSSGQPQHF
>TRBV5-1|many|TRBJ2-3
CASRWTGGGTDTQYF
>TRBV20-1|.|TRBJ1-2
CSAREPKTVYGYTF
>TRBV30|.|TRBJ1-2
CAWSTYYGYTF
>TRBV6-2/TRBV6-3|many|TRBJ1-1
CASSYDFREGSTEAFF
>TRBV5-1|many|TRBJ1-1
CASTRGMNTEAFF
>TRBV20-1|many|TRBJ2-1
CSATLAGVWNEQFF
>TRBV11-2|many|TRBJ2-1
CASSRPVAGSYNEQFF
>TRBV3-1|many|TRBJ1-1
CASSQDSTATTEAFF
>TRBV30|many|TRBJ2-2
CAWSGLLTGELFF
>TRBV11-2|many|TRBJ1-2
CASSWDTSYGYTF
>TRBV28|.|TRBJ2-3
CASRGTSDTDTQYF
>TRBV27|many|TRBJ2-4
CASSFSGTVYF
>TRBV11-2|.|TRBJ2-5
CASSLATGRETQYF
>TRBV20-1|.|TRBJ2-5
CSAYPPGAQETQYF
>TRBV20-1|few|TRBJ2-1
CSATTSNNSYNEQFF
>TRBV6-1|many|TRBJ1-4
CASRSSTEMGEKLFF
>TRBV19|.|TRBJ2-4
CASSMFGSAQYF
>TRBV5-1|few|TRBJ2-7
CASSLGQGGQEQYF
>TRBV15|.|TRBJ1-3
CAARTGSSGNTIYF
>TRBV6-2/TRBV6-3|.|TRBJ2-2
CASQRGGELFF
>TRBV5-8|many|TRBJ2-1
CASSGRDRGMNEQFF
>TRBV19|few|TRBJ2-6
CASTIQGAGANVLTF